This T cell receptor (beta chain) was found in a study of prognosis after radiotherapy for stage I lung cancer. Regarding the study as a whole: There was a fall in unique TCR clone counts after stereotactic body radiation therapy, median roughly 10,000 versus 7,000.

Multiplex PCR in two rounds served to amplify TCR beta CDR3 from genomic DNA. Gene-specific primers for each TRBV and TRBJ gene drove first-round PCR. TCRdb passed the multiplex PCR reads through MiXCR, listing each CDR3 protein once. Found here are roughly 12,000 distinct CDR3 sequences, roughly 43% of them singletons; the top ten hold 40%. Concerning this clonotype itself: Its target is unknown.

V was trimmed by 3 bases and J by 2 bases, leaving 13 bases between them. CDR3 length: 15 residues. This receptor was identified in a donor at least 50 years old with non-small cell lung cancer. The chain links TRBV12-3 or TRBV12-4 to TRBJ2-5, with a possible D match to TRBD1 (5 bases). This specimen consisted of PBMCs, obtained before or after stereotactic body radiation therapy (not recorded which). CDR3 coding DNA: TGTGCCAGCAGTTTTTTAGGGGAAACTCAAGAGACCCAGTACTTC. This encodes CASSFLGETQETQYF.